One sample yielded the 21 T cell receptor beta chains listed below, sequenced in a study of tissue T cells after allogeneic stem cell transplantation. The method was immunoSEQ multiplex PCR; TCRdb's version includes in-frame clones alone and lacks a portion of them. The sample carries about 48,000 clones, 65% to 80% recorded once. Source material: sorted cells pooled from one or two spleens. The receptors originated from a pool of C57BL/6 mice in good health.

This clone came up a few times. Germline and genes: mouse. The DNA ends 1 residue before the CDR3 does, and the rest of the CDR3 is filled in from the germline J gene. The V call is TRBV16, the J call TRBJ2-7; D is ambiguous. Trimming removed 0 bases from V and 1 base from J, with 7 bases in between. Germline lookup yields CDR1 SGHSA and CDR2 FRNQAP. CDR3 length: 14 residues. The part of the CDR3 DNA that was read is TGTGCAAGCAGCTTAGATTCGGGTTCCTATGAACAGTAC. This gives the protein CASSLDSGSYEQY. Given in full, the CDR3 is CASSLDSGSYEQYF.

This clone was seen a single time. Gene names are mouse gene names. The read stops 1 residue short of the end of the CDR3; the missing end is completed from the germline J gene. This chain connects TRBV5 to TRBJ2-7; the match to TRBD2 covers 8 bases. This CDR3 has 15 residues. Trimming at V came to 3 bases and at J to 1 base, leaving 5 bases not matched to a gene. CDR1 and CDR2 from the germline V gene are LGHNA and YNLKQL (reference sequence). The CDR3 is CASSHSLGESYEQYF. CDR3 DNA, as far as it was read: TGTGCCAGCAGCCACTCACTGGGGGAATCCTATGAACAGTAC.

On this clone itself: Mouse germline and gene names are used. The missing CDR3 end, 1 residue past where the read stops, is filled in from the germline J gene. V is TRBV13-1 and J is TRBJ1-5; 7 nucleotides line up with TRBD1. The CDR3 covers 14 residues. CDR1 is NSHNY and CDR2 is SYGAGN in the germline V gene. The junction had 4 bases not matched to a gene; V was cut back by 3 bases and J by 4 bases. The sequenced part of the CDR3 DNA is TGTGCCAGCAGTGCCCGGGACAGAAACCAGGCTCCGCTT. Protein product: CASSARDRNQAPL. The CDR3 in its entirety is CASSARDRNQAPLF. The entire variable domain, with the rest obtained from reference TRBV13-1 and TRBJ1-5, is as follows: EAAVTQSPRNKVTVTGGNVTLSCRQTNSHNYMYWYRQDTGHGLRLIHYSYGAGNLRIGDVPDGYKATRTTQEDFFLLLELASPSQTSLYFCASSARDRNQAPLFGEGTRLSVL.

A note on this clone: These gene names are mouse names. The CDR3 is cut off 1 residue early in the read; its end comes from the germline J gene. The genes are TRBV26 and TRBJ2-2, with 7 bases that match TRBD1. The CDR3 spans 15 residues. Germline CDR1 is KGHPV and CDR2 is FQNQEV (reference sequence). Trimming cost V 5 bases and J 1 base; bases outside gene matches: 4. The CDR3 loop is CASSRQGVNTGQLYF. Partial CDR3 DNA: TGTGCCAGCAGTAGGCAGGGGGTAAACACCGGGCAGCTCTAC. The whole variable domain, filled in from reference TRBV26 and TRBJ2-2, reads NSKVIQTPRYLVKGQGQKAKMRCIPEKGHPVVFWYQQNKNNEFKFLINFQNQEVLQQIDMTEKRFSAECPSNSPCSLEIQSSEAGDSALYLCASSRQGVNTGQLYFGEGSKLTVL.

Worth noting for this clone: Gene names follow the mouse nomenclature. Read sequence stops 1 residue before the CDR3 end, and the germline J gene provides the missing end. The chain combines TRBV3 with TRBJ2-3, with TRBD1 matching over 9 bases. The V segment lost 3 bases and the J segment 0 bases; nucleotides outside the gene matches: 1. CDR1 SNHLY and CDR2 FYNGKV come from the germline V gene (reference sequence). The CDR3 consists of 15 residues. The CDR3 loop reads CASSFGQGSAETLYF. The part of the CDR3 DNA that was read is TGTGCCAGCAGCTTCGGACAGGGGAGTGCAGAAACGCTGTAT.

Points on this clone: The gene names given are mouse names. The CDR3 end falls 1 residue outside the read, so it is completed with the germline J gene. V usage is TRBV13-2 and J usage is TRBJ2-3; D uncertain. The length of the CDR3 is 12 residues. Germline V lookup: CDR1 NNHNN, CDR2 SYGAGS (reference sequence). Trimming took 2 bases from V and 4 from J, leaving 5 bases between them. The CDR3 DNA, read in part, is TGTGCCAGCGGTGACAGTTCAGAAACGCTGTAT. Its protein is CASGDSSETLY. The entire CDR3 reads CASGDSSETLYF.

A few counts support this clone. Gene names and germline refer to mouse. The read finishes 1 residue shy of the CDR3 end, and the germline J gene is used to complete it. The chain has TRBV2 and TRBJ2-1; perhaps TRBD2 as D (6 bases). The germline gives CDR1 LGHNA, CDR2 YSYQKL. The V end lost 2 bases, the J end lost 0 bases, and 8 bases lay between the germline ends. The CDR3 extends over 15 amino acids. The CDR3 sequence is CASSQRLDNYAEQFF. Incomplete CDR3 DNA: TGTGCCAGCAGCCAAAGACTGGATAACTATGCTGAGCAGTTC.

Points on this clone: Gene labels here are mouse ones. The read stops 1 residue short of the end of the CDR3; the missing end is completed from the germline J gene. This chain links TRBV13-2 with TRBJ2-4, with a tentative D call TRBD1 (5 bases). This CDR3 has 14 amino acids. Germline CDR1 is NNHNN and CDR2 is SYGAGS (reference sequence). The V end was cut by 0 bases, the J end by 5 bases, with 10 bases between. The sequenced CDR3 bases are TGTGCCAGCGGTGATGCAGGCAGGGCAAACACCTTGTAC. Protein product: CASGDAGRANTLY. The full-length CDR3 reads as CASGDAGRANTLYF.

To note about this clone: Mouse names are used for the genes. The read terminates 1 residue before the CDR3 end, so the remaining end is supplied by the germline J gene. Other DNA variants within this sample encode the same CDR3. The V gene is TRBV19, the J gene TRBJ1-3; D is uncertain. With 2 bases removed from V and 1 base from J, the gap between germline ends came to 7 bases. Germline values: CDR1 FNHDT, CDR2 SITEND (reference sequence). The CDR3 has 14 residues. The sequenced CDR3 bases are TGTGCCAGCAGTATTGCAGGATCTGGAAATACGCTCTAT. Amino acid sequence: CASSIAGSGNTLY. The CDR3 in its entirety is CASSIAGSGNTLYF.

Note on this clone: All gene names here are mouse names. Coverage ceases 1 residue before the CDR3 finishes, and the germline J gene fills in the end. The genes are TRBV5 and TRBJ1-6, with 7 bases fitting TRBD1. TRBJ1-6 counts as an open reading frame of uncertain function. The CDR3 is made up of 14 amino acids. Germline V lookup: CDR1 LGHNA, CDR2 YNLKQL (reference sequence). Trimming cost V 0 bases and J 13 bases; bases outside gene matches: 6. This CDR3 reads CASSQDAGQVPLYF. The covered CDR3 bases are TGTGCCAGCAGCCAAGATGCCGGACAGGTCCCCCTCTAC.

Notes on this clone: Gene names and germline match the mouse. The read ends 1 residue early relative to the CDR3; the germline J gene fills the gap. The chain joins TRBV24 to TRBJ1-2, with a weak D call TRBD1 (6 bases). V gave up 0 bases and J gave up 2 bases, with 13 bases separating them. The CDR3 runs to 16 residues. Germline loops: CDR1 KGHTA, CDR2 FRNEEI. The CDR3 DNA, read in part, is TGTGCCAGCAGTCTGTATTCAGGGGAGGGCAACTCCGACTACACC. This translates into CASSLYSGEGNSDYT. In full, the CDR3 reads CASSLYSGEGNSDYTF.

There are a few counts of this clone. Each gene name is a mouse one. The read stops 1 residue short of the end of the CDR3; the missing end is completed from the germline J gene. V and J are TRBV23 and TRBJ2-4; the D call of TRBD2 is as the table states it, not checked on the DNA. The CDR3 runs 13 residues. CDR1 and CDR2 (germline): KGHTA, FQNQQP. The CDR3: CSSSQDWGNTLYF. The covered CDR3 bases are TGCTCCAGCAGTCAGGACTGGGGAAACACCTTGTAC.

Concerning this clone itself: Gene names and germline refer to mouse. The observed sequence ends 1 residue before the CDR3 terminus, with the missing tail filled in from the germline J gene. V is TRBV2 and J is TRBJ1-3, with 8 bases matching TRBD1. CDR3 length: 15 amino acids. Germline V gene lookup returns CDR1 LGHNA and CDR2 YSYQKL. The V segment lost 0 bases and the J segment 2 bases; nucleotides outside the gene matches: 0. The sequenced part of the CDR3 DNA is TGTGCCAGCAGCCAAGAGGACAGGGCTGGAAATACGCTCTAT. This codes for CASSQEDRAGNTLY. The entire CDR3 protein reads CASSQEDRAGNTLYF. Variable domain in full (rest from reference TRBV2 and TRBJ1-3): DPKIIQKPKYLVAVTGSEKILICEQYLGHNAMYWYRQSAKKPLEFMFSYSYQKLMDNQTASSRFQPQSSKKNHLDLQITALKPDDSATYFCASSQEDRAGNTLYFGEGSRLIVV.

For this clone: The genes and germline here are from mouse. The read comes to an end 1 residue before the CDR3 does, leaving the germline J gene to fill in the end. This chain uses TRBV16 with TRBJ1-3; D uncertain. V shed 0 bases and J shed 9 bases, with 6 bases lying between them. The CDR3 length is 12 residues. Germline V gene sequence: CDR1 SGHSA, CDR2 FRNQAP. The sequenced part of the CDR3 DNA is TGTGCAAGCAGCTTAGAGCGGGCTACGCTCTAT. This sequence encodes CASSLERATLY. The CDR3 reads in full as CASSLERATLYF.

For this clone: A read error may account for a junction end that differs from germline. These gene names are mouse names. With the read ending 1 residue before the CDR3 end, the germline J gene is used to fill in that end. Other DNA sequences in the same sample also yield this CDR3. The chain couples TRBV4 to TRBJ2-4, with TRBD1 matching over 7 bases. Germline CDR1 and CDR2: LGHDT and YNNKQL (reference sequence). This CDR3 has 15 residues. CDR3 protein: CASSLDRVGQNTLYF. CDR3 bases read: TGCGCCAGCAGCCTCGACAGGGTGGGTCAAAACACCTTGTAC.

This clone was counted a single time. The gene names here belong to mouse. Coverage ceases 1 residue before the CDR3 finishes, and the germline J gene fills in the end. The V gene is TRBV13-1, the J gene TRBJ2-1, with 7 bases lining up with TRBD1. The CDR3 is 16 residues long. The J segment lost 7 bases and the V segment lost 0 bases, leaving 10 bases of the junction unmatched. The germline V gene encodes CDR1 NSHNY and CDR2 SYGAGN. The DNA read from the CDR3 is TGTGCCAGCAGTGATGCTCTGGGACAGTCTGGGGCTGAGCAGTTC. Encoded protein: CASSDALGQSGAEQF. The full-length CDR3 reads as CASSDALGQSGAEQFF.

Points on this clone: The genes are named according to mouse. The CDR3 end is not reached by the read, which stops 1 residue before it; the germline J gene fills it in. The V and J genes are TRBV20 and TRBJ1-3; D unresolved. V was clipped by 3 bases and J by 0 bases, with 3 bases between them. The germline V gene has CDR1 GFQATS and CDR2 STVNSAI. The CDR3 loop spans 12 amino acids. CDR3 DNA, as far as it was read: TGTGGTGCTAGCAATTCTGGAAATACGCTCTAT. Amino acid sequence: CGASNSGNTLY. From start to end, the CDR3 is CGASNSGNTLYF.

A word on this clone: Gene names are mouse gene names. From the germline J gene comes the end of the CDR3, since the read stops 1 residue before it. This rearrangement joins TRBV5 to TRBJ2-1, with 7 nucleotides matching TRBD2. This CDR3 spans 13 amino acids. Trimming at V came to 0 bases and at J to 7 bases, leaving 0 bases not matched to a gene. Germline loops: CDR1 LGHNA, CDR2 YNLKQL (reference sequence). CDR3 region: CASSQEGGAEQFF. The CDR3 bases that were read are TGTGCCAGCAGCCAAGAGGGGGGGGCTGAGCAGTTC.

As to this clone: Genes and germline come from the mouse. The sequenced part of the CDR3 DNA is TGTGCCAGCAGCTTAGAGGGGAACAACCAGGCTCCGCTT. This codes for CASSLEGNNQAPL. The full CDR3 sequence reads CASSLEGNNQAPLF. The chain has TRBV3 and TRBJ1-5; D perhaps matches TRBD1 (5 bases). Sequencing ends 1 residue short of the CDR3 end; the germline J gene provides the rest. Per germline, CDR1 SNHLY and CDR2 FYNGKV (reference sequence). The CDR3 extends over 14 amino acids. With 1 base removed from V and 1 base from J, the gap between germline ends came to 5 bases.

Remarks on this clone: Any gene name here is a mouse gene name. The CDR3 DNA, read in part, is TGTGCTAGCAGTTTCGCCAGGGCGAGCCAGGCTCCGCTT. It yields the protein CASSFARASQAPL. The whole CDR3 protein reads CASSFARASQAPLF. The chain links TRBV29 to TRBJ1-5; D might be TRBD1 (5 bases). The read finishes 1 residue shy of the CDR3 end, and the germline J gene is used to complete it. This CDR3 region has 14 residues. CDR1 and CDR2 (germline): MSHET, SYDVDS. V lost 3 bases, J lost 6 bases, and 12 bases lay in between.

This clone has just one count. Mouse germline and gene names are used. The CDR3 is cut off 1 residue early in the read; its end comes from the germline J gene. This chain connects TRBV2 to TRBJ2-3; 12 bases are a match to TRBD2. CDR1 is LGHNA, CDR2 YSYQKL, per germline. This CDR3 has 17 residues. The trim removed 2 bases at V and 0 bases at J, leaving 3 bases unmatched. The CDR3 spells CASSQRLGGRSAETLYF. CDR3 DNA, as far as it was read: TGTGCCAGCAGCCAAAGACTGGGGGGGCGGAGTGCAGAAACGCTGTAT.